These 20 T cell receptor beta chains share one sample of origin, sequenced in a study of response to subunit inactivated influenza vaccine. TCRdb redid the calling of the RT-PCR reads with MiXCR, one entry per CDR3 protein. The data contain about 700,000 distinct CDR3 sequences, 11% to 15% of them singletons. Sequenced here: PBMCs from blood, sampled roughly 2 weeks before vaccination. The receptors derive from a man over 45 who received an inactivated influenza vaccine.

V usage is TRBV19 and J usage is TRBJ1-5; tentatively, D is TRBD1 (5 bases). Germline CDR1 reads LNHDA; CDR2 reads SQIVND (reference sequence). V was cut by 3 bases and J by 5 bases, with 11 bases left in between. The CDR3 extends over 14 amino acids. CDR3 sequence: CASSIWGMDQPQHF. CDR3 DNA: TGTGCCAGTAGTATTTGGGGGATGGATCAGCCCCAGCATTTT.

The chain recombines TRBV5-1 with TRBJ1-1; the D is unclear. Trimming pared 4 bases from V and 1 base from J, leaving 14 bases between. This CDR3 comprises 15 residues. From germline, CDR1 is SGHRS and CDR2 YFSETQ. The CDR3 sequence: CASSRNGQANTEAFF. CDR3 nucleotides: TGCGCCAGCAGCAGAAATGGGCAGGCGAACACTGAAGCTTTCTTT. The variable domain in full, with the rest retrieved from reference TRBV5-1 and TRBJ1-1, is KAGVTQTPRYLIKTRGQQVTLSCSPISGHRSVSWYQQTPGQGLQFLFEYFSETQRNKGNFPGRFSGRQFSNSRSEMNVSTLELGDSALYLCASSRNGQANTEAFFGQGTRLTVV.

Only a few counts were recorded for this clonotype. CDR3 residues: CASSRGQRYGYTF. The CDR3, as DNA: TGTGCCAGCAGCCGGGGACAAAGATATGGCTACACCTTC. V usage is TRBV27 and J usage is TRBJ1-2; D is perhaps TRBD1 (6 bases). This CDR3 contains 13 residues. Germline loops: CDR1 MNHEY, CDR2 SMNVEV (reference sequence). The V end was cut by 6 bases, the J end by 5 bases, with 13 bases between.

The sample holds many counts of this clonotype. The CDR3 nucleotides read TGTGCCAGCAGCCTTCGGGCTAGTCTCATGTACGAGCAGTACTTC. Translation gives CASSLRASLMYEQYF. V usage is TRBV7-2 and J usage is TRBJ2-7, with D hard to call. The CDR3 has 15 residues. The germline CDR1 and CDR2 sequences are SGHTA and FQGNSA. With 5 bases removed from V and 4 bases from J, the gap between germline ends came to 18 bases.

The CDR3 coding sequence is TGTGCCACCAGTGATTTTGGGACAGGGGACGAGACCCAGTACTTC. Translating gives CATSDFGTGDETQYF. J is TRBJ2-5 and V is TRBV24-1, with 10 bases matching TRBD1. The CDR3 has 15 amino acids. Germline lookup yields CDR1 KGHDR and CDR2 SFDVKD. V was pared by 1 base and J by 5 bases, with 3 bases of the junction left unmatched.

J is TRBJ2-6 and V is TRBV12-3 or TRBV12-4; possible D gene TRBD1, 5 bases. The CDR3 is 17 amino acids. V lost 6 bases and J lost 0, with 15 bases in between. CDR3 DNA sequence: TGTGCCAGCAGAATTAGGGGTAGGGACTCTGGGGCCAACGTCCTGACTTTC. It is translated as CASRIRGRDSGANVLTF.

This chain uses TRBV20-1 with TRBJ2-7; TRBD2 matches 9 bases. Germline V gene lookup returns CDR1 DFQATT and CDR2 SNEGSKA (reference sequence). The CDR3 length is 15 residues. The J segment lost 2 bases and the V segment lost 6 bases, leaving 11 bases of the junction unmatched. The CDR3 here is CSAWTSEKLTYEQYF. CDR3 in DNA: TGCAGTGCCTGGACTAGCGAAAAGCTTACCTACGAGCAGTACTTC.

This clonotype came up a few times. Here the CDR3 reads CASSLASGRSEKLFF. The CDR3 nucleotides read TGCGCCAGCAGCTTGGCCTCGGGGAGAAGTGAAAAACTGTTTTTT. The chain combines TRBV5-1 with TRBJ1-4; no definite D call. CDR3 size: 15 residues. Germline V gives CDR1 SGHRS, CDR2 YFSETQ. Trimming stripped 0 bases from V and 7 bases from J, with 13 bases between. The full variable domain, its missing parts supplied by reference TRBV5-1 and TRBJ1-4, is KAGVTQTPRYLIKTRGQQVTLSCSPISGHRSVSWYQQTPGQGLQFLFEYFSETQRNKGNFPGRFSGRQFSNSRSEMNVSTLELGDSALYLCASSLASGRSEKLFFGSGTQLSVL.

The rearrangement joins TRBV9 to TRBJ2-2; weak D call: TRBD2 (5 bases). CDR3 length equals 15 residues. Between the trimmed V and J ends, which lost 0 bases and 7 bases, there was a span of 13 bases. Per germline, CDR1 SGDLS and CDR2 YYNGEE. CDR3 sequence: CASSVVSGFGGELFF. CDR3 coding DNA: TGTGCCAGCAGCGTAGTATCGGGGTTTGGCGGGGAGCTGTTTTTT.

The rearrangement links TRBV6-1 to TRBJ2-1, with D possibly being TRBD1 (5 bases). The V gene's germline CDR1 is MNHNS and CDR2 SASEGT. The CDR3 extends over 15 amino acids. Trimming cost V 6 bases and J 3 bases, with 15 bases left between them. This CDR3 reads CASRESTEVYNEQFF. The CDR3 DNA reads as TGTGCCAGCAGAGAATCGACAGAGGTCTACAATGAGCAGTTCTTC.

The chain couples TRBV18 to TRBJ1-1, with D maybe TRBD1 (6 bases). The CDR3 contains 15 residues. CDR1 and CDR2 from the germline V gene are KGHSH and LQKENI. V was pared by 4 bases and J by 1 base, with 13 bases between. The CDR3 spells CASSRQVIGNTEAFF. In nucleotides, the CDR3 is TGTGCCAGCTCACGACAGGTGATCGGGAACACTGAAGCTTTCTTT.

This clonotype was found a few times. The chain recombines TRBV10-3 with TRBJ2-7, with D maybe TRBD1 (6 bases). Germline V gives CDR1 ENHRY, CDR2 SYGVKD. The CDR3 is 15 amino acids. Trimming removed 4 bases from V and 2 bases from J, with 15 bases in between. The CDR3 region has the DNA TGTGCCATCAGTGGGGGGCAGGGAGTTGCCTACGAGCAGTACTTC. Its translation is CAISGGQGVAYEQYF.

The chain employs TRBV7-8 and TRBJ2-1; D call uncertain. Germline CDR1 is SGHVS and CDR2 is FQNEAQ. Trimming removed 2 bases at V and 5 bases at J, with 7 bases between. CDR3 length equals 13 residues. The CDR3 loop is CASSLRNNNEQFF. The DNA for the CDR3 is TGTGCCAGCAGCTTAAGGAACAACAATGAGCAGTTCTTC.

The chain recombines TRBV5-1 with TRBJ2-5; D may match TRBD1 or TRBD2 (5 bases each). V lost 0 bases to trimming and J lost 10 bases, with 10 bases between them. In germline, CDR1 is SGHRS, CDR2 YFSETQ. This CDR3 region has 12 residues. The CDR3 DNA follows: TGCGCCAGCAGCTTGGGCCAGGGAGACCAGTACTTC. Translated: CASSLGQGDQYF.

This clonotype came up many times. The V and J genes are TRBV3-1 and TRBJ2-7; no definite D call. Trimming removed 1 base at V and 0 bases at J, with 10 bases between. Per germline, CDR1 LGHDT and CDR2 YNNKEL (reference sequence). This CDR3 comprises 15 residues. The CDR3 nucleotides read TGTGCCAGCAGCCAAGTGCGGCTGAACTCCTACGAGCAGTACTTC. Translating it yields CASSQVRLNSYEQYF.

This clonotype was counted between two and nine times. The chain couples TRBV12-3 or TRBV12-4 to TRBJ2-3; 9 bases match TRBD2. V dropped 6 bases and J dropped 0; count of bases not matched to a gene: 4. The CDR3 sequence is 15 residues long. CDR3 coding DNA: TGTGCCAGCAGGCCTACTAGCGGGAGCACAGATACGCAGTATTTT. As protein: CASRPTSGSTDTQYF.

This clonotype appeared a few times. The rearrangement joins TRBV9 to TRBJ2-7; D not resolved. Trimming took off 0 bases at V and 6 bases at J, with 16 bases between the two ends. The length of the CDR3 is 15 residues. CDR1 is SGDLS, CDR2 YYNGEE, per germline. CDR3 sequence: CASSVGLKTVGEQYF. The CDR3 region has the DNA TGTGCCAGCAGCGTAGGTTTGAAAACGGTGGGCGAGCAGTACTTC.

This clonotype has a handful of counts. The rearrangement joins TRBV9 to TRBJ1-4; 7 nucleotides match TRBD1. J lost 3 bases, V lost 4 bases, and 9 bases had no gene match. CDR3 length: 16 amino acids. Per the germline V gene, CDR1 is SGDLS and CDR2 is YYNGEE. This chain's CDR3 is CASSYRSGQPNEKLFF. The CDR3 coding sequence is TGTGCCAGCAGCTATAGATCGGGACAGCCTAATGAAAAACTGTTTTTT.

This clonotype appeared a few times. The chain recombines TRBV5-6 with TRBJ2-7, with unresolved D. The CDR3 contains 14 residues. The V gene lost 2 bases and the J gene lost 2 bases, with 11 bases spanning the gap. CDR1 SGHDT and CDR2 YYEEEE come from the germline V gene. The CDR3 here is CASSFFDRTYEQYF. The DNA of the CDR3 is TGTGCCAGCAGCTTTTTCGACCGTACCTACGAGCAGTACTTC.

This clonotype was seen a few times. The chain recombines TRBV29-1 with TRBJ2-2, with D unclear. This CDR3 contains 11 residues. With 4 bases removed from V and 8 bases from J, the gap between germline ends came to 8 bases. In germline, CDR1 is SQVTM, CDR2 ANQGSEA. CDR3 residues: CSVVVLGELFF. CDR3 sequence (DNA): TGCAGCGTTGTCGTGTTAGGGGAGCTGTTTTTT.